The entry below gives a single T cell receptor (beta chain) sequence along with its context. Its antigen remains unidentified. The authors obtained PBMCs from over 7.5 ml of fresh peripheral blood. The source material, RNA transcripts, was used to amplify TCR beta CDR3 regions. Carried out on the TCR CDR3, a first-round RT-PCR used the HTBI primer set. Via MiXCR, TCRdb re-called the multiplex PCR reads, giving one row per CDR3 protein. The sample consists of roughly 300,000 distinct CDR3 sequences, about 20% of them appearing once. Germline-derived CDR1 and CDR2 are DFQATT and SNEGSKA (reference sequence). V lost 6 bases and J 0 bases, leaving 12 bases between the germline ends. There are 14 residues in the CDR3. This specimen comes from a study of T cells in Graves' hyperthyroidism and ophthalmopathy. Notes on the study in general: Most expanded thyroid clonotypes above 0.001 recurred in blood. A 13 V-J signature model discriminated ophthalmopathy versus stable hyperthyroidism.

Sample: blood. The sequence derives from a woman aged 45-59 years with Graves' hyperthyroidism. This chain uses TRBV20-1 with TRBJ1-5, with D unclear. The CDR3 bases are TGCAGTGCGGACGAAGGATATAGCAATCAGCCCCAGCATTTT. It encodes CSADEGYSNQPQHF.